Here is one T cell receptor beta chain with its context. The source of the sample is a study of blood T cell repertoires in COVID-19. Per the authors' pipeline: Amplification from reference gene primers served as the basis for estimated nucleated cell counts. Clones were sequenced by immunoSEQ multiplex PCR, and TCRdb holds only the in-frame ones, with some missing. Clonal size and the V and J genes are those of that table, whereas D and trimming came from the DNA. Of 30,000 to 40,000 clones in the sample, around 88% were seen once. Losses at the gene ends were 1 base for V and 1 base for J; bases not matched to a gene: 5. CDR1 is KGHSH and CDR2 is LQKENI in the germline V gene. This CDR3 has 17 residues.

The V and J genes are TRBV18 and TRBJ1-1, with 11 bases aligning to TRBD1. This clonotype originated in a human donor in a cohort sampled during active COVID-19. Sequencing used peripheral blood. As DNA, the CDR3 is TGTGCCAGCTCACCACGGACAGGGGGCTCGAGGAACACTGAAGCTTTCTTT. Protein product: CASSPRTGGSRNTEAFF.